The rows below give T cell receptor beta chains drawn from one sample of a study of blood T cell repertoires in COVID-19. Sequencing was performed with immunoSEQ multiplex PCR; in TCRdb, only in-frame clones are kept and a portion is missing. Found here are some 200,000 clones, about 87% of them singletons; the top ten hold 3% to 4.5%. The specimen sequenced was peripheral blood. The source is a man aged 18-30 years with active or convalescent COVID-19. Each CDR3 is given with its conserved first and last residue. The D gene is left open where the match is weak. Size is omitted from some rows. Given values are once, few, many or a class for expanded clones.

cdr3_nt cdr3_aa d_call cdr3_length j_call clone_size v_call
TGTGCCAGCAGCCCCAGGGGTCGGTCACCCCTCCACTTT CASSPRGRSPLHF - 13 TRBJ1-6 - TRBV11-2
TGTGCCAGCAGTGGGCAGAACTATGGCTACACCTTC CASSGQNYGYTF - 12 TRBJ1-2 - TRBV2
TGCGCCAGTCAATCAGGGGGAAACACCGGGGAGCTGTTTTTT CASQSGGNTGELFF TRBD1 14 TRBJ2-2 - TRBV5-1
TGCGCCAGCAGCCAAGAAGAGGTTAAGGGGCCTTACTCCTACGAGCAGTACTTC CASSQEEVKGPYSYEQYF - 18 TRBJ2-7 few TRBV4-1
TGCGCCAGCAGTGAGCCGACTAGTGAGCAGTTCTTC CASSEPTSEQFF - 12 TRBJ2-1 - TRBV10-1
TGTGCCAGCAACTTCAATGAGCAGTTCTTC CASNFNEQFF - 10 TRBJ2-1 - TRBV2
TGCGCCAGCAGCACGGACAGTTCCTATGGCTACACCTTC CASSTDSSYGYTF - 13 TRBJ1-2 - TRBV5-1
TGTGCCAGCAGCCAAGACGAACAGGGACGCTATGGCTACACCTTC CASSQDEQGRYGYTF - 15 TRBJ1-2 - TRBV3-1/TRBV3-2
TGTGCCAGCACCCCGGGACAGGGGGTTTCCGAAGCTTTCTTT CASTPGQGVSEAFF TRBD1 14 TRBJ1-1 many TRBV27
TGCGCCAGCAGAACAGCGGGGGGGCATAATGAGCAGTTCTTC CASRTAGGHNEQFF TRBD2 14 TRBJ2-1 - TRBV5-1